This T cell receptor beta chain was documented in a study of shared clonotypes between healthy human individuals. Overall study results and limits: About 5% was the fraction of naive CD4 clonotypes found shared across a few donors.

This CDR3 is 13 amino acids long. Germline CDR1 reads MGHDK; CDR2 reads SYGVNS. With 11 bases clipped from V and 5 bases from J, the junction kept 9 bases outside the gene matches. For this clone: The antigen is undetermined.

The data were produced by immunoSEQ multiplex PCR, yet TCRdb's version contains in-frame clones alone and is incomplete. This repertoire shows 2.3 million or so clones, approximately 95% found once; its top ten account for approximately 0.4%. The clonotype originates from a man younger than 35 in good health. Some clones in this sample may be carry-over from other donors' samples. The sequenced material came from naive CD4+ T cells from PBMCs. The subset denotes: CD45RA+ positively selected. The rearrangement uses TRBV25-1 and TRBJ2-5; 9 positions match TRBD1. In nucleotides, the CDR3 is TGTGCCTCCGGGGACAGGGTTTCGGAGACCCAGTACTTC. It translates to CASGDRVSETQYF.